Detailed here is one T cell receptor beta chain. The antigen it recognizes is unknown. The germline gene is not matched at one end of the junction; a read error may be the cause. Libraries were built with the immunoSEQ multiplex PCR assay. Imported from immuneACCESS, the table was reduced by TCRdb to in-frame sequences with V and J called. These copies leave out some clones; in studies compared against another copy, an unresolved V gene accounts for under half, and the cause of the remainder is not known. Present in this sample are about 41,000 clones, 90% to 95% of which were seen just once. The ten largest clones capture 6.5% to 8.5% of the sample. This record belongs to a study of T cell changes during pregnancy in multiple sclerosis (dated by TCRdb to about 2019). The study in broad terms: In women with multiple sclerosis, the researchers looked at how the T cell repertoire shifted as pregnancy progressed.

The CDR3 spans 16 residues, from the cysteine through the phenylalanine. Of the read, only the CDR3 DNA is kept; its 48 bases are in frame from base 1. CDR1 and CDR2 are read off the germline V gene (reference sequence) as SGHNT and YYREEE. Specimen: CD8+ T cells from peripheral blood mononuclear cells, collected in the third trimester of pregnancy. The sequence joins TRBV5-4 to TRBJ2-7; 8 bases in between match TRBD1. The clonotype was recovered from a female donor with multiple sclerosis, enrolled in a pregnancy study. The encoded CDR3 is CASSQDEGTGGYEQYF. The DNA reads as follows: TGCGCCAGCAGCCAAGATGAGGGGACAGGAGGATACGAGCAGTACTTC.